Following are 27 T cell receptor beta chains from one sample sequenced in a study of neurological immune-mediated disorders (dated by TCRdb to the late 2010s). Libraries were constructed by 5' RACE. The sequencer was an Illumina HiSeq 2500. TCRdb reran the public reads through fastp at Q25 and MiXCR, keeping productive beta chains. Each CDR3 protein appears once, grouped with its most common genes and DNA. Present in this sample are tens of thousands of distinct CDR3 sequences, around a tenth of which were seen just once. The top ten clones comprise 1.8% of the sample. Sequencing input: PBMCs. The receptors shown here come from a middle-aged man in good health.

This clonotype was picked up many times. The rearrangement links TRBV5-1 to TRBJ2-1, with 8 bases that match TRBD2. The V segment lost 1 base and the J segment 7 bases; nucleotides outside the gene matches: 10. The CDR3 extends over 16 amino acids. Germline lookup yields CDR1 SGHRS and CDR2 YFSETQ. The chain's CDR3 is CASSLRPAGDLNEQFF. CDR3 DNA: TGCGCCAGCAGCTTGAGACCAGCGGGGGATTTGAATGAGCAGTTCTTC.

There are many counts of this clonotype. The chain carries TRBV5-1 and TRBJ2-1, with 16 bases identical to TRBD2. After removal of 4 bases from V and 9 bases from J, the junction contained 7 bases not matched to a gene. There are 16 residues in the CDR3. From germline, CDR1 is SGHRS and CDR2 YFSETQ. CDR3 in amino acids: CASSAGTSGRAIEQFF. CDR3 coding DNA: TGCGCCAGCAGCGCCGGGACTAGCGGGAGGGCGATTGAGCAGTTCTTC. Combining the CDR3 with reference TRBV5-1 and TRBJ2-1 gives the whole variable domain KAGVTQTPRYLIKTRGQQVTLSCSPISGHRSVSWYQQTPGQGLQFLFEYFSETQRNKGNFPGRFSGRQFSNSRSEMNVSTLELGDSALYLCASSAGTSGRAIEQFFGPGTRLTVL.

In its sample, this clonotype was seen many times. This rearrangement joins TRBV20-1 to TRBJ2-7; D uncertain. From germline, CDR1 is DFQATT and CDR2 SNEGSKA (reference sequence). This CDR3 has 14 amino acids. Deletions cut 0 bases from V and 4 bases from J, with 13 bases between. Written as DNA, the CDR3 is TGCAGTGCTAGAGACCCGAACCGAATTTACGAGCAGTACTTC. It specifies CSARDPNRIYEQYF.

This clonotype was observed many times. The chain employs TRBV28 and TRBJ1-2; 8 bases map to TRBD1. CDR1 is MDHEN, CDR2 SYDVKM, per germline. The length of the CDR3 is 13 residues. J was trimmed by 8 bases and V by 6 bases; bases with no gene match: 8. DNA for the CDR3: TGTGCCAGCAGCTACGTCGACAGGGGCGGCTACACCTTC. This codes for CASSYVDRGGYTF.

The genes are TRBV14 and TRBJ2-7; D is unresolved. The CDR3 loop spans 13 amino acids. The germline CDR1 and CDR2 sequences are SGHDN and FVKESK. With 4 bases removed from V and 0 bases from J, the gap between germline ends came to 7 bases. The CDR3 is CASSPTNSYEQYF. DNA for the CDR3: TGTGCCAGCAGCCCGACGAACTCCTACGAGCAGTACTTC. Full variable domain (remainder filled in from reference TRBV14 and TRBJ2-7): EAGVTQFPSHSVIEKGQTVTLRCDPISGHDNLYWYRRVMGKEIKFLLHFVKESKQDESGMPNNRFLAERTGGTYSTLKVQPAELEDSGVYFCASSPTNSYEQYFGPGTRLTVT.

This clonotype occurred a few times. V gene TRBV30 combines with J gene TRBJ1-2, with 8 bases that match TRBD1. Germline CDR1 reads GTSNPN; CDR2 reads SVGIG (reference sequence). V lost 3 bases, J lost 8 bases, and 14 bases stayed unmatched. The CDR3 spans 15 residues. The CDR3 bases are TGTGCCTGGAGCCCCGACAGGGGTTCCAAGTCAGGCTACACCTTC. Its protein product is CAWSPDRGSKSGYTF.

The sample holds many counts of this clonotype. The chain couples TRBV7-9 to TRBJ2-1; TRBD2 aligns across 9 bases. CDR1 is SEHNR, CDR2 FQNEAQ, per germline (reference sequence). V was pared by 0 bases and J by 10 bases, with 7 bases of the junction left unmatched. The CDR3 runs 15 residues. This chain's CDR3 is CASSLARAGGEEQFF. The CDR3 bases are TGTGCCAGCAGCTTAGCCCGAGCGGGAGGAGAGGAGCAGTTCTTC.

The chain has TRBV9 and TRBJ2-3; no clear D. CDR3 length equals 15 residues. V dropped 1 base and J dropped 5 bases, with 14 bases sitting between them. Germline lookup yields CDR1 SGDLS and CDR2 YYNGEE. The CDR3 spells CASSVLVGLEDTQYF. DNA of the CDR3: TGTGCCAGCAGCGTATTGGTGGGTCTGGAAGATACGCAGTATTTT.

This clonotype was counted many times. The chain has TRBV7-3 and TRBJ2-1, with 11 bases that match TRBD1. Germline V gene lookup returns CDR1 SGHTA and CDR2 FQGTGA. V lost 6 bases to trimming and J lost 8 bases; unmatched junction nucleotides: 3. The CDR3 runs to 13 residues. The CDR3 DNA sequence: TGTGCCAGCAGGGGACAGGGGGAATATGAGCAGTTCTTC. This codes for CASRGQGEYEQFF.

This clonotype was detected ten times or more. The chain combines TRBV20-1 with TRBJ1-1; D unresolved. The CDR3 totals 11 residues. In germline, CDR1 is DFQATT, CDR2 SNEGSKA (reference sequence). The V end was cut by 5 bases, the J end by 5 bases, with 9 bases between. The CDR3 DNA follows: TGCAGTGCTCCCCGCAGGACTGAAGCTTTCTTT. As protein: CSAPRRTEAFF.

This clonotype was counted many times. V gene TRBV12-3 or TRBV12-4 combines with J gene TRBJ2-1; TRBD2 agrees at 7 bases. The CDR3 covers 15 residues. The trim removed 7 bases at V and 8 bases at J, leaving 14 bases unmatched. CDR3 sequence: CASTPREVMVDEQFF. In DNA, the CDR3 is TGTGCCAGCACACCCCGGGAGGTGATGGTCGATGAGCAGTTCTTC.

On this clonotype itself: A much larger clonotype is one base distant, so this may be a read error. The genes are TRBV28 and TRBJ2-7, with D possibly TRBD2 on 6 matching bases. This CDR3 region has 12 residues. Germline-derived CDR1 and CDR2 are MDHEN and SYDVKM. The CDR3 region is CATRGGPDEQCF. Here the CDR3 DNA reads TGTGCCACTCGTGGAGGGCCGGACGAGCAGTGCTTC.

This clonotype was observed at least ten times. The J gene is TRBJ2-7, the V gene TRBV28; 7 nucleotides line up with TRBD1. The CDR3 has 14 residues. Germline V CDR1 and CDR2: MDHEN, SYDVKM. V was pared by 10 bases and J by 2 bases, with 11 bases of the junction left unmatched. In DNA form, the CDR3 reads TGTGCCACCAAGAGACAGGGAGTAACCTACGAGCAGTACTTC. Protein: CATKRQGVTYEQYF.

This clonotype came up many times. The rearrangement joins TRBV28 to TRBJ2-4; 11 positions agree with TRBD2. The CDR3 totals 19 residues. Trimming cost V 5 bases and J 1 base; bases outside gene matches: 13. Germline V gene sequence: CDR1 MDHEN, CDR2 SYDVKM. The CDR3 reads CASSNQLAGVVGAKNIQYF. Written as DNA, the CDR3 is TGTGCCAGCAGTAACCAACTAGCGGGAGTCGTTGGGGCCAAAAACATTCAGTACTTC.

This clonotype was counted at least ten times. The gene calls are TRBV9 and TRBJ2-5; no clear D. The V and J ends lost 2 bases and 1 base respectively, with 6 bases between them. Germline V gene data show CDR1 as SGDLS and CDR2 as YYNGEE. The CDR3 totals 13 residues. This CDR3 is CASSVGPQETQYF. The CDR3, as DNA: TGTGCCAGCAGCGTCGGACCCCAAGAGACCCAGTACTTC.

This clonotype was counted between two and nine times. The CDR3: CASSPLGTGYEQYF. The CDR3 DNA follows: TGTGCCAGCTCACCATTAGGGACAGGTTACGAGCAGTACTTC. The chain carries TRBV18 and TRBJ2-7; 8 bases agree with TRBD1. After removal of 2 bases from V and 4 bases from J, the junction contained 4 bases not matched to a gene. This CDR3 is 14 amino acids long. Per the germline V gene, CDR1 is KGHSH and CDR2 is LQKENI. The full variable domain, its missing parts supplied by reference TRBV18 and TRBJ2-7, is NAGVMQNPRHLVRRRGQEARLRCSPMKGHSHVYWYRQLPEEGLKFMVYLQKENIIDESGMPKERFSAEFPKEGPSILRIQQVVRGDSAAYFCASSPLGTGYEQYFGPGTRLTVT.

This clonotype was counted at least ten times. CDR3 DNA sequence: TGTGCCAGCAGTGTAGTCGGCGGGCCGTCCCGCGCAGATACGCAGTATTTT. Amino acid sequence: CASSVVGGPSRADTQYF. V and J are TRBV7-3 and TRBJ2-3; a weak D match, TRBD2 (5 bases). V lost 6 bases to trimming and J lost 4 bases, with 23 bases between them. There are 17 residues in the CDR3. Germline V gene sequence: CDR1 SGHTA, CDR2 FQGTGA. The full variable domain, its missing parts supplied by reference TRBV7-3 and TRBJ2-3, is GAGVSQTPSNKVTEKGKYVELRCDPISGHTALYWYRQSLGQGPEFLIYFQGTGAADDSGLPNDRFFAVRPEGSVSTLKIQRTERGDSAVYLCASSVVGGPSRADTQYFGPGTRLTVL.

This clonotype came up many times. The chain couples TRBV12-3 or TRBV12-4 to TRBJ2-4; 9 bases match TRBD1. The CDR3 consists of 18 residues. V was clipped by 6 bases and J by 0 bases; unmatched bases: 12. CDR3 region: CASSTDRGASIAKNIQYF. CDR3 bases: TGTGCCAGCAGCACGGACAGGGGCGCATCGATAGCCAAAAACATTCAGTACTTC.

At least ten counts were recorded for this clonotype. This chain connects TRBV7-9 to TRBJ1-1; TRBD1 might be the D (5 bases). The CDR3 is made up of 18 amino acids. V lost 6 bases and J 1 base, leaving 24 bases between the germline ends. From germline, CDR1 is SEHNR and CDR2 FQNEAQ (reference sequence). CDR3 loop: CASRIIGHPGKGNTEAFF. The CDR3 nucleotides are TGTGCCAGCAGGATTATTGGACACCCCGGGAAGGGGAACACTGAAGCTTTCTTT.

V gene TRBV3-1 combines with J gene TRBJ2-1; the D is unclear. V was pared by 7 bases and J by 13 bases, with 14 bases between. The CDR3 totals 11 residues. In germline, CDR1 is LGHDT, CDR2 YNNKEL (reference sequence). The CDR3 reads CASIQGNDQFF. The CDR3 nucleotides read TGTGCCAGCATACAAGGCAACGATCAGTTCTTC.

Ten or more counts support this clonotype. The V call is TRBV20-1, the J call TRBJ2-1; TRBD2 aligns across 9 bases. The CDR3 extends over 18 amino acids. The ends lost 3 bases at V and 0 bases at J; junction bases unmatched: 12. CDR1 is DFQATT, CDR2 SNEGSKA, per germline (reference sequence). In DNA form, the CDR3 reads TGCAGTGCTAGTAATCTTGGCGGGAGGGGGGGCTCCTACAATGAGCAGTTCTTC. Residues: CSASNLGGRGGSYNEQFF.

There are many counts of this clonotype. This chain joins TRBV20-1 and TRBJ2-4; no clear D. V dropped 1 base and J dropped 5 bases, with 15 bases sitting between them. CDR3 size: 15 residues. Germline values: CDR1 DFQATT, CDR2 SNEGSKA (reference sequence). The CDR3 region is CSARGPTASENIQYF. Here the CDR3 DNA reads TGCAGTGCTAGAGGCCCTACCGCTTCGGAAAACATTCAGTACTTC.

Many counts were recorded for this clonotype. Here the CDR3 DNA reads TGCAGTGCTAGAGACCAACTACTGATGGACCAGTACTTC. Amino acid sequence: CSARDQLLMDQYF. The V gene is TRBV20-1, the J gene TRBJ2-5; no clear D gene. Trimming took off 0 bases at V and 10 bases at J, with 15 bases between the two ends. The CDR3 has 13 amino acids. The germline gives CDR1 DFQATT, CDR2 SNEGSKA (reference sequence).

This clonotype has at least ten counts. J is TRBJ2-1 and V is TRBV12-3 or TRBV12-4; no clear D. This CDR3 has 13 amino acids. V was pared by 3 bases and J by 8 bases, with 11 bases between. The CDR3 protein is CASSFDSLDEQFF. The CDR3 coding sequence is TGTGCCAGCAGTTTCGACTCACTGGATGAGCAGTTCTTC.

A note on this clonotype: A much larger clone is a single base away; this may be a read error. This sequence joins TRBV5-1 and TRBJ1-2; D may be TRBD1 (5 bases). The CDR3 contains 14 residues. Trimming took off 4 bases at V and 4 bases at J, with 14 bases between the two ends. Germline V lookup: CDR1 SGHRS, CDR2 YFSETQ. This CDR3 is CASSIGTFIYGYTF. CDR3 DNA sequence: TGCGCCAGCAGCATAGGGACCTTTATCTATGGCTACACCTTC.

The table lists this clonotype with many counts. The genes are TRBV5-6 and TRBJ1-1; 7 bases match TRBD1. The V gene end was trimmed by 6 bases and the J gene end by 0 bases; junction bases not matched to a gene: 14. The germline V gene encodes CDR1 SGHDT and CDR2 YYEEEE. CDR3 length equals 17 residues. As DNA, the CDR3 is TGTGCCAGCAAGGGAGAAGGGCAGGGGGTCATGAACACTGAAGCTTTCTTT. It translates to CASKGEGQGVMNTEAFF.

Ten or more counts support this clonotype. The chain recombines TRBV5-1 with TRBJ1-6; D remains unclear. The V gene's germline CDR1 is SGHRS and CDR2 YFSETQ. The CDR3 is 14 residues long. The V gene lost 4 bases and the J gene lost 8 bases, with 13 bases spanning the gap. CDR3 in DNA: TGCGCCAGCAGCCCTCCCAGGCAAGATTCACCCCTCCACTTT. Translating it yields CASSPPRQDSPLHF. Looking up the rest from reference TRBV5-1 and TRBJ1-6 gives the full variable domain: KAGVTQTPRYLIKTRGQQVTLSCSPISGHRSVSWYQQTPGQGLQFLFEYFSETQRNKGNFPGRFSGRQFSNSRSEMNVSTLELGDSALYLCASSPPRQDSPLHFGNGTRLTVT.